A selection of T cell receptor beta chains follows, all from one sample in a study of blood T cell repertoires in COVID-19. Using immunoSEQ multiplex PCR, the repertoire was profiled, and TCRdb retains in-frame clones only, with some absent. The profile shows about 280,000 clones, roughly 90% of them singletons. Sequenced input: peripheral blood. These receptors were obtained from a man aged 40-49 years with acute or convalescent COVID-19. The conserved cysteine and the conserved F or W are not part of the CDR3 here. Clone size, where shown, is once, few, many, or a class for clones that have expanded.

clone size	V gene	J gene	CDR3 protein
NA	TRBV5-6	TRBJ1-3	ASSLDQGFSGNTIY
NA	TRBV25-1	TRBJ1-6	ASSRAGENSPLH
NA	TRBV13	TRBJ1-1	ASSLRGGTEAF
NA	TRBV27	TRBJ1-1	ASSRRTGAGNTEAF
many	TRBV5-5	TRBJ1-1	ASSLGDGGRSEAF
NA	TRBV5-7	TRBJ2-6	ASSPQASGANVLT
NA	TRBV19	TRBJ1-5	ASSLLNQPQH
NA	TRBV10-2	TRBJ2-3	ASSELAGSTDTQY
few	TRBV19	TRBJ2-7	ASKASGVSYEQY
NA	TRBV11-2	TRBJ1-4	ASSPGQLRNEKLF
NA	TRBV19	TRBJ2-1	ASSIARGVSYNEQF
NA	TRBV7-2	TRBJ1-6	ASSQGRSYNSPLH
NA	TRBV13	TRBJ1-1	ASSSGGTANTEAF
NA	TRBV19	TRBJ1-1	ASTAGGTEAF
NA	TRBV5-4	TRBJ1-2	ASSSQRGRNYGYT
NA	TRBV3-1/TRBV3-2	TRBJ1-2	ASSLHGTEGRGYT
NA	TRBV19	TRBJ1-5	ASMAQGIVYSNQPQH
NA	TRBV30	TRBJ2-3	AWNPGIAGGPGTDTQY
NA	TRBV11-2	TRBJ1-4	ASSTRSADREKLF
NA	TRBV6-6	TRBJ1-4	ASSLTGANEKLF
NA	TRBV5-1	TRBJ2-7	ASSLSLPYEQY
NA	TRBV10-3	TRBJ2-3	AISESGGGANTQY
once	TRBV28	TRBJ1-4	ASSLQDEKLF
NA	TRBV7-9	TRBJ1-1	ASSLHPGTEAF
NA	TRBV7-9	TRBJ1-4	ASSQGQYNEKLF
NA	TRBV6-1	TRBJ1-2	ASSERTGGSWGYT
once	TRBV5-4	TRBJ1-1	ASSLDRGNTEAF
NA	TRBV6-5	TRBJ2-3	ASRLILLDTQY
NA	TRBV6-5	TRBJ2-7	ASSYAGEGTYEQY
NA	TRBV5-4	TRBJ1-1	ASSAPGQIMEAF
NA	TRBV12-5	TRBJ1-2	ASGLGGMGLGYT
NA	TRBV23-1	TRBJ2-2	ASSLSGTGGSGGELF
NA	TRBV6-1	TRBJ1-5	ASSEGSRGYQPQH
NA	TRBV19	TRBJ1-1	ASRRGYTEAF
NA	TRBV3-1/TRBV3-2	TRBJ2-3	ASSFPSGGTDTQY
NA	TRBV29-1	TRBJ2-7	SVVQRHRGYEQY
once	TRBV6-5	TRBJ1-1	ASRGQGRGATEAF
NA	TRBV30	TRBJ1-6	AWSVDRAGSPLH
once	TRBV5-4	TRBJ1-1	ASSLAPHRNTEAF
NA	TRBV5-4	TRBJ1-2	ASNRDLNYGYT
NA	TRBV29-1	TRBJ1-1	SAQGWNTEAF
NA	TRBV5-1	TRBJ1-1	ASSLELDLPRAF
NA	TRBV29-1	TRBJ1-1	SVGGERTEAF